The entry below gives a single T cell receptor beta chain sequence along with its context. The RNA input was about 0.45 to 1 ug, and it was reverse transcribed with random hexamers. A multiplex approach, immunoSEQ multiplex PCR, amplified TCR beta CDR3 across 54 Vbeta and 13 Jbeta. Each CDR3 protein is one row after TCRdb ran MiXCR on the immunoSEQ multiplex PCR reads. The profile shows about 120,000 distinct CDR3 sequences, roughly 92% of them singletons. These data are taken from a study of CD8 T cells in Susac syndrome. Sequencing targeted TCR beta in blood CD8+ and CD4+ T cells. Negative isolation yielded CD4+ and CD8+ T cells, and FACS enriched TEMRA cells. From germline, CDR1 is SGHDN and CDR2 FVKESK. V lost 4 bases, J lost 0 bases, and 10 bases lay in between. This CDR3 is 16 amino acids long.

Sequenced material: CD8+ T cells from PBMCs. J is TRBJ2-6 and V is TRBV14; D call uncertain. This sequence originates from a human donor in good health. The CDR3 DNA follows: TGTGCCAGCAGCCGGAATACAATCTCTGGGGCCAACGTCCTGACTTTC. Translating gives CASSRNTISGANVLTF.